This record looks at one TCR beta chain sequence and its context. Its target is not known. These data originate in a study of beta chain features in type 1 diabetes. The CDR3 extends over 15 amino acids. The V and J ends lost 1 base and 3 bases respectively, with 13 bases between them. Germline CDR1 and CDR2: GTSNPN and SVGIG (reference sequence). Expressed TCRB transcripts were sequenced because the entire RNA isolate underwent reverse transcription. Naive, central memory and regulatory T cell samples yielded about 4 million reads on average. Profiling relied on immunoSEQ multiplex PCR, and the TCRdb table lists in-frame clones only, not all of them. The table records about 740,000 clones, 13% of them present only once. Study-level results: Moderately but significantly shorter TCRB CDR3s were found in Type 1 diabetes patients in all four CD4+ subsets.

Sorted cells reached over 98% purity in every population. This sequence was found in a man between 18 and 35 years old with type 1 diabetes. What was sequenced was naive CD4+ T cells from blood. The V gene is TRBV30, the J gene TRBJ1-5; weak D call: TRBD1 (6 bases). The CDR3 DNA follows: TGTGCCTGGAGTGGGACAGCGATCCTCAATCAGCCCCAGCATTTT. Residues: CAWSGTAILNQPQHF.